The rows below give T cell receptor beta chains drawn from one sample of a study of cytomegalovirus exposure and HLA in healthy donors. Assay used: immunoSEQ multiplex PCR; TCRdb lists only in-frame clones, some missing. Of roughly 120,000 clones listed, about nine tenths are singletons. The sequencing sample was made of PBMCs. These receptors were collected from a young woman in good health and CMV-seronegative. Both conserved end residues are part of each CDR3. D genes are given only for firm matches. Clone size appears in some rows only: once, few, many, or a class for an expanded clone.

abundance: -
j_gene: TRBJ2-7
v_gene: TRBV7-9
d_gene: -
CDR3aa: CASSLVGDEQYF
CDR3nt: TGTGCCAGCAGCTTAGTAGGGGACGAGCAGTACTTC

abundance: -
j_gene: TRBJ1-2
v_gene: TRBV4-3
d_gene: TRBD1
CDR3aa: CASSQDEGGGSGYTF
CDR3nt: TGCGCCAGCAGCCAAGATGAAGGGGGCGGTTCTGGCTACACCTTC

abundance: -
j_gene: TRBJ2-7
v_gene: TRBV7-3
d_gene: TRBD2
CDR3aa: CASSLTSGGYEQYF
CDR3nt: TGTGCCAGCAGCTTAACTAGCGGGGGCTACGAGCAGTACTTC

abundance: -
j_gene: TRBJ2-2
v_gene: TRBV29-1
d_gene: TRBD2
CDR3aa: CSVGTSGGAGELFF
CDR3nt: TGCAGCGTTGGGACTAGCGGGGGGGCCGGGGAGCTGTTTTTT

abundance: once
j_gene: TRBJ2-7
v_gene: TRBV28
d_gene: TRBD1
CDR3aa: CASSPQPGQSLYEQYF
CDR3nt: TGTGCCAGCAGTCCGCAACCGGGACAGAGCCTCTACGAGCAGTACTTC

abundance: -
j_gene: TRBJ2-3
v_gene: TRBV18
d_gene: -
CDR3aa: CASSQLEADTQYF
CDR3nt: TGTGCCAGCTCGCAACTAGAAGCAGATACGCAGTATTTT

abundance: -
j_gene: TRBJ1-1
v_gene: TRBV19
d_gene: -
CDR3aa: CASSIAGSTEAFF
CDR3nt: TGTGCCAGTAGTATTGCTGGGAGCACTGAAGCTTTCTTT

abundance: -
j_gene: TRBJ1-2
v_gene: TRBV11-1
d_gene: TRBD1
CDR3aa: CASSLTGQGVDGYTF
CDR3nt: TGTGCCAGCAGTTTGACCGGACAGGGGGTAGATGGCTACACCTTC

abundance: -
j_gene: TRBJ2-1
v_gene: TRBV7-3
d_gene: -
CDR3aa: CASSLNWASSHEQFF
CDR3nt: TGTGCCAGCAGCTTAAATTGGGCGAGCTCCCATGAGCAGTTCTTC

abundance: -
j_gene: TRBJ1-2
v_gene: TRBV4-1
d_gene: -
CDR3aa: CASSQDDRTYGYTF
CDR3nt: TGCGCCAGCAGCCAAGATGACAGGACCTATGGCTACACCTTC

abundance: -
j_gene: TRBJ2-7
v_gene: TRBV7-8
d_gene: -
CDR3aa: CASSLNRDRGEQYF
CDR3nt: TGTGCCAGCAGCTTAAACAGGGATAGAGGCGAGCAGTACTTC

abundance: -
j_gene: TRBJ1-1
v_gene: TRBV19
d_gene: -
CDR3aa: CASSIGIGGENTEAFF
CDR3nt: TGTGCCAGTAGTATAGGAATCGGGGGGGAGAACACTGAAGCTTTCTTT

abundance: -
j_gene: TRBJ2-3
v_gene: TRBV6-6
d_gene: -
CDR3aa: CASSYLSTDTQYF
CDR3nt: TGTGCCAGCAGTTATCTGTCTACAGATACGCAGTATTTT

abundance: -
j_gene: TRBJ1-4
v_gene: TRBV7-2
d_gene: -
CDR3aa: CASSLTGVNEKLFF
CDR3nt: TGTGCCAGCAGCTTAACGGGGGTCAATGAAAAACTGTTTTTT

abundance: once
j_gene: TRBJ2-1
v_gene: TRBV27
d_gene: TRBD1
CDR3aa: CASSKGASYNEQFF
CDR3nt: TGTGCCAGCAGTAAGGGGGCCTCCTACAATGAGCAGTTCTTC

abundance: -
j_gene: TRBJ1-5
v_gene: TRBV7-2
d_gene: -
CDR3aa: CASSHVGSSDQPQHF
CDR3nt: TGTGCCAGCAGTCACGTGGGGAGCTCCGATCAGCCCCAGCATTTT

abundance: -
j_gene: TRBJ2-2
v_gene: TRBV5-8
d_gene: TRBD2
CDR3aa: CASSPWGGTGELFF
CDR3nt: TGTGCCAGCAGCCCCTGGGGGGGAACCGGGGAGCTGTTTTTT

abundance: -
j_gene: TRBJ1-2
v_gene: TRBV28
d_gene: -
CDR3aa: CASSLLGRQGGYTF
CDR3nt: TGTGCCAGCAGTTTATTGGGCAGACAAGGAGGCTACACCTTC

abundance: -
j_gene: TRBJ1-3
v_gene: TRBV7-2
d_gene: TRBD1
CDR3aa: CASSLAPDSTGVGGNTIYF
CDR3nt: TGTGCCAGCAGCTTAGCCCCTGACTCGACAGGGGTGGGCGGAAACACCATATATTTT

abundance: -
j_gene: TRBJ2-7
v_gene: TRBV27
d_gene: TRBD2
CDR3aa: CASTSRSGRSIYEQYF
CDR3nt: TGTGCCAGCACCTCTCGGAGCGGGAGGTCGATCTACGAGCAGTACTTC

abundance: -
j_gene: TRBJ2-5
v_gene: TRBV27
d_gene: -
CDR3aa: CASSRRDNQETQYF
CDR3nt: TGTGCCAGCAGTCGACGAGACAACCAAGAGACCCAGTACTTC

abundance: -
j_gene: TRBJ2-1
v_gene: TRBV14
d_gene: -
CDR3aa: CASSQERRIGVQFF
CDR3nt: TGTGCCAGCAGCCAAGAGCGCAGGATCGGGGTGCAGTTCTTC

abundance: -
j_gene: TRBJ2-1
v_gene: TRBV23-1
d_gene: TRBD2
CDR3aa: CASSLGTSGGYNEQFF
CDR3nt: TGCGCCAGCAGTCTAGGGACTAGCGGGGGGTACAATGAGCAGTTCTTC

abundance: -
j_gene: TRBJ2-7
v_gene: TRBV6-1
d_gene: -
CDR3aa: CASSEADWAFEQYF
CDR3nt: TGTGCCAGCAGTGAAGCGGACTGGGCCTTCGAGCAGTACTTC

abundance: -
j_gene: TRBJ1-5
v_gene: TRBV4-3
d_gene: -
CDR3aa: CASSQLQGSNQPQHF
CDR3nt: TGCGCCAGCAGCCAACTACAGGGATCCAATCAGCCCCAGCATTTT

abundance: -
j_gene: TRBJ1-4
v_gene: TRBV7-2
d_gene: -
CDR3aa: CASSQMNRKLFF
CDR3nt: TGTGCCAGCAGCCAAATGAACAGGAAACTGTTTTTT

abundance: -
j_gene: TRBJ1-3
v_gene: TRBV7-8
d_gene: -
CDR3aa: CASSTSIQAGNTIYF
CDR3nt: TGTGCCAGCAGCACGTCCATCCAGGCGGGAAACACCATATATTTT

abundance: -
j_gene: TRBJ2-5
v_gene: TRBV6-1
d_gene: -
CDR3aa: CASSSSQETQYF
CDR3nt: TGTGCCAGCAGTTCCAGCCAAGAGACCCAGTACTTC

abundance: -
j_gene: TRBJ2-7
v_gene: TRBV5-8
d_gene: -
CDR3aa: CASSLPGLWEQYF
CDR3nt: TGTGCCAGCAGCCTACCGGGACTTTGGGAGCAGTACTTC

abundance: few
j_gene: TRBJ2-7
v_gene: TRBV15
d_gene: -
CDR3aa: CATSRDYSGEQYF
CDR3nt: TGTGCCACCAGCAGAGATTATAGTGGCGAGCAGTACTTC

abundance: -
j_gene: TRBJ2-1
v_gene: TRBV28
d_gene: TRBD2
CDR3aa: CAGSPAGGYNEQFF
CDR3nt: TGTGCCGGAAGTCCAGCGGGAGGGTACAATGAGCAGTTCTTC

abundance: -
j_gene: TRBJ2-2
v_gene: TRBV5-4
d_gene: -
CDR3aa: CASSLRASVNTGELFF
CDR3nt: TGTGCCAGCAGCTTGAGGGCTAGCGTCAACACCGGGGAGCTGTTTTTT

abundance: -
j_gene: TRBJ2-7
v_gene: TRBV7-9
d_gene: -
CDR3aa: CASSLEGGAMAYEQYF
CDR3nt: TGTGCCAGCAGCTTAGAGGGCGGGGCTATGGCCTACGAGCAGTACTTC

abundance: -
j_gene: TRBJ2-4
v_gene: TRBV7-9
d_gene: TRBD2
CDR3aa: CASSLYGGAGAKNIQYF
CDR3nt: TGTGCCAGCAGCTTATACGGGGGGGCCGGGGCCAAAAACATTCAGTACTTC

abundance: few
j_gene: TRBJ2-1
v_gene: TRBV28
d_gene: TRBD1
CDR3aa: CASSAPGGTVYNEQFF
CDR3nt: TGTGCCAGCAGTGCCCCCGGTGGGACAGTATACAATGAGCAGTTCTTC

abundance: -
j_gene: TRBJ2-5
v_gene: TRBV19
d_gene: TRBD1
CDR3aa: CASSPGTGSLETQYF
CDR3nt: TGTGCCAGTAGTCCTGGGACAGGGTCATTAGAGACCCAGTACTTC

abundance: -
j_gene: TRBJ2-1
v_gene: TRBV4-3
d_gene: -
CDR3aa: CASATTDDSEQFF
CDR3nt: TGCGCCAGCGCAACCACAGATGACAGTGAGCAGTTCTTC

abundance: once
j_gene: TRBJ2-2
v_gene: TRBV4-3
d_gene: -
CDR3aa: CASSQEGQRLTGELFF
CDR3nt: TGCGCCAGCAGCCAAGAAGGACAGAGACTCACCGGGGAGCTGTTTTTT

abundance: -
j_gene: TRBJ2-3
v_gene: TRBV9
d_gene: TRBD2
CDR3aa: CASSVWREDGTDTQYF
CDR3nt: TGTGCCAGCAGCGTCTGGCGGGAGGACGGCACAGATACGCAGTATTTT

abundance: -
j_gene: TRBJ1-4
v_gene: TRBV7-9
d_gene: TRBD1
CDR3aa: CASSLTGPNEKLFF
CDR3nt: TGTGCCAGCAGCTTGACAGGGCCTAATGAAAAACTGTTTTTT

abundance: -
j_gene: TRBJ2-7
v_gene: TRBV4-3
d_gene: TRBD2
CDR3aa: CASSQDGGAYEQYF
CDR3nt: TGCGCCAGCAGCCAAGATGGGGGGGCCTACGAGCAGTACTTC

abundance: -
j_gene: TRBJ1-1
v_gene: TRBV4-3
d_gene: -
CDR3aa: CASSQGTGFSNTEAFF
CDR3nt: TGCGCCAGCAGCCAAGGTACAGGGTTCAGCAACACTGAAGCTTTCTTT

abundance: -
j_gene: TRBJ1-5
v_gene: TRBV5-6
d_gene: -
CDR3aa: CASSSRGSWGPQHF
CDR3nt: TGTGCCAGCAGCTCCCGGGGGTCGTGGGGGCCCCAGCATTTT

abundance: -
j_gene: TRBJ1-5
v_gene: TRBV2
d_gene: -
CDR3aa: CASRARMRNQPQHF
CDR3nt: TGTGCCAGCAGGGCCCGGATGAGGAATCAGCCCCAGCATTTT

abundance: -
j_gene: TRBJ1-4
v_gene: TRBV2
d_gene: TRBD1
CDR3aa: CASRGFRTGREKLFF
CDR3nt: TGTGCCAGCAGAGGATTCAGGACAGGGCGTGAAAAACTGTTTTTT

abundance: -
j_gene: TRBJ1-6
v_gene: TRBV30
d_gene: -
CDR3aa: CAWSPGPENNSPLHF
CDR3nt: TGTGCCTGGAGTCCAGGGCCAGAGAATAATTCACCCCTCCACTTT

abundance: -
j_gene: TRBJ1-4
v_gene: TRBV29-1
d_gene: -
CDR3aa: CSVGTDEKLFF
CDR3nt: TGCAGCGTTGGGACAGATGAAAAACTGTTTTTT

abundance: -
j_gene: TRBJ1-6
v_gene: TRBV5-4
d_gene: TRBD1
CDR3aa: CASSTGQSSYNSPLHF
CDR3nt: TGTGCCAGCAGCACGGGACAGAGCTCCTATAATTCACCCCTCCACTTT

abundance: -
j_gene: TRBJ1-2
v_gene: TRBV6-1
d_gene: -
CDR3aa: CASRTEGLGYGYTF
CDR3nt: TGTGCCAGCAGGACGGAGGGGTTAGGCTATGGCTACACCTTC

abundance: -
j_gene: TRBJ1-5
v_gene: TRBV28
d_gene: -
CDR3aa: CASSLSLPNQPQHF
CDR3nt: TGTGCCAGCAGTTTATCCCTTCCGAATCAGCCCCAGCATTTT

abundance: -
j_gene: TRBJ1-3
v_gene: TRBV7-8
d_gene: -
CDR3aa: CASSTGISGNTIYF
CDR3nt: TGTGCCAGCAGCACAGGGATCTCTGGAAACACCATATATTTT

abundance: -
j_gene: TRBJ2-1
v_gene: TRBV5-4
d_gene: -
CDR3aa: CASTDRDEQFF
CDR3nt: TGTGCCAGCACCGATCGAGATGAGCAGTTCTTC

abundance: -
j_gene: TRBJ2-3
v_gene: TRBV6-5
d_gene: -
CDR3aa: CASSYDGTRRTDTQYF
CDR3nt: TGTGCCAGCAGTTATGATGGGACAAGACGCACAGATACGCAGTATTTT

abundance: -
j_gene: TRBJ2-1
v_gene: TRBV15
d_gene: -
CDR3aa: CATSRDSLNEQFF
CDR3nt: TGTGCCACCAGCAGGGACAGTCTCAATGAGCAGTTCTTC

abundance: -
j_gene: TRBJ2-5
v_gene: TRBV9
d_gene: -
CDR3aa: CASSVRPSLTGDSETQYF
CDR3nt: TGTGCCAGCAGCGTACGACCATCCCTGACGGGGGATTCGGAGACCCAGTACTTC

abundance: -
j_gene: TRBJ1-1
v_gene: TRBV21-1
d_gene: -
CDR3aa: CASSFLTEAFF
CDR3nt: TGTGCCAGCAGCTTTTTAACTGAAGCTTTCTTT

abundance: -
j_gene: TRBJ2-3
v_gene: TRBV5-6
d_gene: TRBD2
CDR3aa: CASSLGTSLRDTQYF
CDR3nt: TGTGCCAGCAGCTTGGGGACTAGCTTAAGGGATACGCAGTATTTT

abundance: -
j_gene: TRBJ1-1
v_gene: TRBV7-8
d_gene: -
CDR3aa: CASSFAGDTEAFF
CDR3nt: TGTGCCAGCAGCTTCGCAGGGGACACTGAAGCTTTCTTT

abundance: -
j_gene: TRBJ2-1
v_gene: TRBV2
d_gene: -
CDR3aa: CASSVGLPSQFF
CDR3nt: TGTGCCAGCAGTGTGGGACTCCCGAGTCAGTTCTTC